This T cell receptor (beta chain) was sequenced during a study of T cell responses to AZD1222 COVID-19 vaccine. Study outcomes and limitations: After two AZD1222 doses, spike-specific TCR breadth and depth rose versus day 0. In the spike-specific TCR repertoire, nearly half reportedly target unmutated variant regions. In all cases, repertoires were sampled only after the peak T cell response.

With regard to this clone: Antigen specificity is unknown.

The germline gives CDR1 MGHRA, CDR2 YSYEKL. V was clipped by 1 base and J by 2 bases; unmatched bases: 5. CDR3 size: 16 residues. Libraries were prepared by immunoSEQ multiplex PCR; TCRdb keeps only in-frame clonotypes and omits some of them. The repertoire includes about 83,000 clones, 85% to 90% of them detected once, and 4.7% sits in the top ten. The clonotype was recovered from an adult in good health. The chain has TRBV4-1 and TRBJ2-3; TRBD2 aligns across 8 bases. The material was peripheral blood, obtained on day 0 of MenACWY control vaccination. In DNA form, the CDR3 reads TGCGCCAGCAGCCAAGGGCCAGCGGGAGACACAGATACGCAGTATTTT. Its protein is CASSQGPAGDTDTQYF.